This T cell receptor (beta chain) was recorded in a study of cytomegalovirus exposure and HLA in healthy donors. In this sample, this clone turned up once. The antigen remains unidentified. Study conclusions and caveats: Roughly uniform sequencing depth across donors was assumed, possibly incorrectly. A prior analysis recorded that most TCR beta V segments were productive about 87% or about 30% of the time. Based on reports, TCR beta sequences accurately predicted HLA-A and HLA-B alleles for most subjects. The study recorded more than 150 TCR beta chains that were cytomegalovirus-associated.

Primers: 60 Vbeta forward and 13 Jbeta reverse. The table came from immunoSEQ multiplex PCR; TCRdb's copy has only in-frame clones and leaves some out. The sample lists 120,000 to 150,000 clones, around 80% occurring once. Germline CDR1 reads LNHNV; CDR2 reads YYDKDF (reference sequence). The CDR3 is 18 amino acids. V lost 5 bases and J lost 0; bases outside the gene matches: 16. This chain uses TRBV15 with TRBJ2-7, with 7 bases that match TRBD1. This clonotype was obtained from a man aged 18 to 29 in good health and CMV-seropositive. Sequences were obtained from PBMCs. CDR3 DNA sequence: TGTGCCACCAGCGAGGGACCTTTATTGGACAGGAGCTCCTACGAGCAGTACTTC. This sequence encodes CATSEGPLLDRSSYEQYF.